In this sample, the clone carrying this TCR beta chain turned up a few times. Its antigen remains unknown. The data derive from a study of vaccination effects on CD4 cells after COVID-19. On the study more broadly: Median timing of post-vaccine samples was 72 days after the second dose.

Germline-derived CDR1 and CDR2 are SGHTS and YDEGEE. V was pared by 7 bases and J by 0 bases, with 15 bases between. The CDR3 consists of 15 residues. Here immunoSEQ multiplex PCR was the method, and the copy in TCRdb shows in-frame clones only, minus some. The sample lists around 59,000 clones, 78% occurring once. Within the ViraFEST assay, antigen-specific CD4+ T cells underwent expansion with viral peptide pools prior to sequencing. It was after more than 8 days of culture that CD4+ T cells were isolated. Two-dose vaccination with either BNT162b2 or mRNA-1273 was given to the participants. At days 3 and 7, half of the medium was exchanged for IL-2 medium.

This receptor was identified in a human donor who received a COVID-19 vaccine. This chain connects TRBV5-8 to TRBJ2-3; D ambiguous. The specimen comprised CD4+ T cells from PBMCs cultured with HCoV-OC43 spike peptides, sampled after COVID-19 vaccination. Subset of the sample: HCoV-OC43 spike overlapping peptide pool stimulation. The CDR3 sequence: CASPSVDLSTDTQYF. In DNA form, the CDR3 reads TGTGCCAGCCCCTCGGTAGACCTTAGCACAGATACGCAGTATTTT. Drawing the rest from reference TRBV5-8 and TRBJ2-3, the complete variable domain is EAGVTQSPTHLIKTRGQQATLRCSPISGHTSVYWYQQALGLGLQFLLWYDEGEERNRGNFPPRFSGRQFPNYSSELNVNALELEDSALYLCASPSVDLSTDTQYFGPGTRLTVL.